The 10 T cell receptor beta chains listed next were all sequenced from one sample in a study of blood T cell repertoires in COVID-19. The method was immunoSEQ multiplex PCR; TCRdb's version includes in-frame clones alone and lacks a portion of them. The data hold roughly 220,000 clones, with around 84% observed a single time. Input material: peripheral blood. The source is an elderly man with acute or convalescent COVID-19.

This sequence joins TRBV28 and TRBJ1-3, with D perhaps TRBD1 (6 bases). This CDR3 region has 16 residues. Germline-derived CDR1 and CDR2 are MDHEN and SYDVKM. The germline V and J ends were trimmed by 4 bases and 0 bases, with 13 bases remaining between them. The CDR3 protein is CASSSGTRSSGNTIYF. The CDR3 DNA reads as TGTGCCAGCAGTTCTGGGACAAGAAGCTCTGGAAACACCATATATTTT.

The gene calls are TRBV6-5 and TRBJ1-1; 7 nucleotides match TRBD1. Germline values: CDR1 MNHEY, CDR2 SVGAGI. V trimming: 7 bases; J trimming: 7 bases; junction bases outside the gene matches: 15. This CDR3 has 15 amino acids. The CDR3 DNA reads TGTGCCAGCAAGAGGACAGGCGCCCTTAGGAGTGAAGCTTTCTTT. Residues: CASKRTGALRSEAFF.

The chain carries TRBV24-1 and TRBJ2-1, with 15 bases identical to TRBD2. Germline CDR1 is KGHDR and CDR2 is SFDVKD. V lost 9 bases to trimming and J lost 7 bases; unmatched junction nucleotides: 0. This CDR3 has 13 amino acids. The CDR3 region has the DNA TGTGCCACCGGGACTAGCGGGGGGAATGAGCAGTTCTTC. Protein sequence: CATGTSGGNEQFF.

This clone was seen once. The V gene is TRBV6-1, the J gene TRBJ2-7, with D perhaps TRBD2 (6 bases). This CDR3 is built from 14 residues. The germline V and J ends were trimmed by 3 bases and 2 bases, with 11 bases remaining between them. Germline lookup yields CDR1 MNHNS and CDR2 SASEGT. The CDR3 DNA follows: TGTGCCAGCAGTGAGTTCGGGGGAACCTACGAGCAGTACGTC. Residues: CASSEFGGTYEQYV.

The chain has TRBV11-2 and TRBJ2-3, with 8 bases identical to TRBD1. Germline trimming cut 2 bases from V and 2 bases from J; bases unmatched to any gene: 3. CDR3 length: 15 amino acids. The V gene's germline CDR1 is SGHAT and CDR2 FQNNGV. CDR3 in amino acids: CASSLRTGSTDTQYF. DNA for the CDR3: TGTGCCAGCAGCTTAAGGACAGGGTCCACAGATACGCAGTATTTT.

V and J are TRBV2 and TRBJ1-6; 8 positions agree with TRBD1. This CDR3 comprises 14 residues. The germline V gene has CDR1 SNHLY and CDR2 FYNNEI. V lost 6 bases and J lost 7; bases outside the gene matches: 5. CDR3 in amino acids: CASSGQGNNSPLHF. In nucleotides, the CDR3 is TGTGCCAGCAGCGGACAGGGTAACAATTCACCCCTCCACTTT.

The genes are TRBV28 and TRBJ2-7, with TRBD1 matching over 9 bases. The CDR3 spans 15 residues. V dropped 4 bases and J dropped 0; count of bases not matched to a gene: 4. The germline V gene has CDR1 MDHEN and CDR2 SYDVKM. CDR3 nucleotide sequence: TGTGCCAGCAGTTCCCCGGGACAGGGCTCCTACGAGCAGTACTTC. It codes for CASSSPGQGSYEQYF. The full variable domain, rest sourced from reference TRBV28 and TRBJ2-7, is DVKVTQSSRYLVKRTGEKVFLECVQDMDHENMFWYRQDPGLGLRLIYFSYDVKMKEKGDIPEGYSVSREKKERFSLILESASTNQTSMYLCASSSPGQGSYEQYFGPGTRLTVT.

The chain employs TRBV11-2 and TRBJ2-1; tentatively, D is TRBD2 (5 bases). V shed 1 base and J shed 5 bases, with 12 bases lying between them. Germline values: CDR1 SGHAT, CDR2 FQNNGV. The length of the CDR3 is 15 residues. The CDR3 loop is CASSLGAGGNNEQFF. The DNA of the CDR3 is TGTGCCAGCAGCTTAGGGGCAGGAGGTAACAATGAGCAGTTCTTC.

This chain joins TRBV4-3 and TRBJ1-4; perhaps TRBD1 as D (5 bases). The CDR3 has 17 residues. V gave up 0 bases and J gave up 0 bases, with 11 bases separating them. CDR1 and CDR2 from the germline V gene are LGHNA and YSLEER. The CDR3 nucleotides are TGCGCCAGCAGCCAAGATCCCCGGGGGGCAACTAATGAAAAACTGTTTTTT. Amino acids: CASSQDPRGATNEKLFF.

The chain is built from TRBV5-4 and TRBJ1-1; D uncertain. Germline CDR1 reads SGHNT; CDR2 reads YYREEE (reference sequence). Trimming removed 4 bases from V and 7 bases from J, with 17 bases in between. The length of the CDR3 is 14 residues. The CDR3 loop is CASSTHETVVEAFF. As DNA, the CDR3 is TGTGCCAGCAGCACGCATGAAACGGTCGTTGAAGCTTTCTTT.